A selection of T cell receptor beta chains follows, all from one sample in a study of T cells in localized non-small cell lung cancer. The assay was immunoSEQ multiplex PCR, and TCRdb's table has in-frame clones only and misses some. The sample has some 2,700 clones, around a quarter seen once. The sample consisted of lung tumor tissue, taken before any cancer treatment. All receptors come from a female donor aged 60 or older with stage I lung adenocarcinoma. Both conserved end residues are part of each CDR3. The D gene is left open where the match is weak. Not all rows give a size; the values are once, few, many and, for expanded clones, a class.

v_gene,abundance,j_gene,d_gene,CDR3nt,CDR3aa
TRBV6-7,medium-sized,TRBJ1-1,.,TGTGCCATCACGAGGGAGTTCTTAGCTTTCTTT,CAITREFLAFF
TRBV10-1,.,TRBJ1-5,.,TGCGCCACTCTCGGGGGGGTGAATCAGCCCCAGCATTTT,CATLGGVNQPQHF
TRBV11-3,few,TRBJ2-1,.,TGTGCCAGCAGCTCCACGACTAGGAGGAATGAGCAGTTCTTC,CASSSTTRRNEQFF
TRBV6-8,few,TRBJ2-7,TRBD1,TGTGCCAGCAGTCTCTTCGGACAGGGGGGTATCTACGAGCAGTACTTC,CASSLFGQGGIYEQYF
TRBV6-7,many,TRBJ2-5,.,TGTGCCAGCAGTTACCGAGAGACCCAGTACTTC,CASSYRETQYF
TRBV10-2,.,TRBJ2-3,.,TGCGCCAGCAGTGAGATGAGCGCAGGGAACACAGATACGCAGTATTTT,CASSEMSAGNTDTQYF
TRBV11-3,medium-sized,TRBJ2-5,TRBD1,TGTGCCAGCAGCCAATATCTGGGGCAGGGACAGGAGACCCAGTACTTC,CASSQYLGQGQETQYF
TRBV30,.,TRBJ1-4,.,TGTGCCTGGAGTGTCAATCAGGGGAGGGAAAAACTGTTTTTT,CAWSVNQGREKLFF
TRBV11-3,medium-sized,TRBJ1-4,TRBD1,TGTGCCAGCAGCGAGGGGGCCAGGGGTGGCGAAAAACTGTTTTTT,CASSEGARGGEKLFF
TRBV6-8,.,TRBJ1-6,TRBD1,TGTGCCAGCAGCCCGGACAGGCTCGGATCACCCCTCCACTTT,CASSPDRLGSPLHF
TRBV29-1,.,TRBJ2-1,.,TGCAGCGTCGAAGGGGGGACGCACTACAGGAATGAGCAGTTCTTC,CSVEGGTHYRNEQFF
TRBV7-2,medium-sized,TRBJ2-1,.,TGTGCCAGCAGCTTTGGGGGGGCTGGTGAGCAGTTCTTC,CASSFGGAGEQFF
TRBV15,few,TRBJ2-7,TRBD1,TGTGCCACCAGCCCCCTGGACAGGGCCTACGAGCAGTACTTC,CATSPLDRAYEQYF
TRBV28,large,TRBJ2-2,TRBD1,TGTGCCAGCAGTGGTACGCATACCGGGACAGGGGTTTACACCGGGGAGCTGTTTTTT,CASSGTHTGTGVYTGELFF
TRBV11-3,few,TRBJ1-6,TRBD1,TGTGCCAGCAGCATCAGGACAGGCGGGAGCTCCTATAATTCACCCCTCCACTTT,CASSIRTGGSSYNSPLHF
TRBV9,medium-sized,TRBJ2-3,.,TGTGCCAGCAGCTCCCTTGGTCTAACAGATACGCAGTATTTT,CASSSLGLTDTQYF
TRBV6-1,medium-sized,TRBJ2-3,.,TGTGCCAGCAGTGAAGGGCGCGCAGGGGACACAGATACGCAGTATTTT,CASSEGRAGDTDTQYF
TRBV19,.,TRBJ2-3,TRBD1,TGTGCCAGTAGTAAACAGGGGGCGCAAGGAGATACGCAGTATTTT,CASSKQGAQGDTQYF
TRBV6-8,once,TRBJ2-3,TRBD2,TGTGCCAGCAGCCTTAGCGGGAGGGCCTCAGATACGCAGTATTTT,CASSLSGRASDTQYF
TRBV11-3,.,TRBJ1-5,.,TGTGCCAGCAGCTTCTCCGGGGTTAGCAATCAGCCCCAGCATTTT,CASSFSGVSNQPQHF
TRBV28,few,TRBJ1-6,.,TGTGCCAGCAGAGGGACACGGGCCTATAATTCACCCCTCCACTTT,CASRGTRAYNSPLHF
TRBV6-8,medium-sized,TRBJ2-5,.,TGTGCCAGCAGTTACTCGATGAACAGGGAAGAGACCCAGTACTTC,CASSYSMNREETQYF
TRBV11-3,.,TRBJ1-3,TRBD1,TGTGCCAGCAGCCCGCGGGACAGGGTTTTGGTTTTTGTTGGAAACACCATATATTTT,CASSPRDRVLVFVGNTIYF
TRBV18,.,TRBJ2-1,.,TGTGCCAGCTCACCAGGGTACAATGAGCAGTTCTTC,CASSPGYNEQFF
TRBV11-3,few,TRBJ2-3,.,TGTGCCAGCAGCTTAGGACTTGATCTTAGCACAGATACGCAGTATTTT,CASSLGLDLSTDTQYF
TRBV11-3,.,TRBJ1-1,TRBD1,TGTGCCAGCAGTCAATTGACAGGGCCTTCGGCTGAAGCTTTCTTT,CASSQLTGPSAEAFF
TRBV2,.,TRBJ1-1,TRBD1,TGTGCCAGCAGTACCGAGGGGGGACAGGGTGGGACTGAAGCTTTCTTT,CASSTEGGQGGTEAFF
TRBV15,.,TRBJ2-3,.,TGTGCCACCAGCTTGAGTCCGGGACCAGACTTAACAGATACGCAGTATTTT,CATSLSPGPDLTDTQYF
TRBV6-8,.,TRBJ1-5,.,TGTGCCAGCTCTCGAGACAATCAGCCCCAGCATTTT,CASSRDNQPQHF
TRBV6-8,large,TRBJ1-1,.,TGTGCCAGCAGTTATTTGCCTACTACTGAAGCTTTCTTT,CASSYLPTTEAFF
TRBV11-3,few,TRBJ2-3,TRBD2,TGTGCCAGCAGCCCGACTAGCGGGGCCACAGATACGCAGTATTTT,CASSPTSGATDTQYF
TRBV28,few,TRBJ2-1,TRBD2,TGTGCCAGCAGTTTTATGGCGGGAGGCCTCTCCTACAATGAGCAGTTCTTC,CASSFMAGGLSYNEQFF
TRBV6-8,.,TRBJ2-3,.,TGTGCCAGCAGTTTCCGTGGAGACAGTAAGGATACGCAGTATTTT,CASSFRGDSKDTQYF
TRBV9,.,TRBJ1-2,TRBD1,TGTGCCAGGGGTCAGGGGGCAGATTTTTACTATGGCTACACCTTC,CARGQGADFYYGYTF
TRBV29-1,.,TRBJ2-1,TRBD2,TGCAGCGTTGAGGGACTAGACAACAATGAGCAGTTCTTC,CSVEGLDNNEQFF